This T cell receptor (beta chain) derives from a study of a mutant IDH1 vaccine in newly diagnosed glioma. At the level of the study: There were about 62% males and 37.5% females among treated patients, whose mean age was about 38 years. Patients' prior therapy spanned radiotherapy, temozolomide, or both; most underwent both.

Whole-study findings and limits: Immune responses arising from the vaccine appeared in just under 95% of patients.

Profiled with immunoSEQ multiplex PCR; TCRdb holds only in-frame clones, not every one. The repertoire holds 60,000 to 65,000 clones, with roughly 79% as singletons. Time point described: week 35, safety follow-up. Vaccine doses each comprised 300 ug of mutant IDH1 20-mer peptide, with topical imiquimod. Across weeks 1, 3, 5, 7, 11, 15, 19 and 23, patients received a vaccination each time, eight in all. V lost 2 bases, J lost 1 base, and 9 bases lay in between. The germline CDR1 and CDR2 sequences are SGDLS and YYNGEE. This CDR3 is 14 amino acids long. Of note for this clone: What it recognizes is unknown.

The rearrangement links TRBV9 to TRBJ1-1; D gene unclear. The clonotype comes from a man aged 35-49 years with glioma. This material consisted of PBMCs, taken from a glioma patient whose treatment included an IDH1 peptide vaccine. The CDR3 sequence is CASSVKPENTEAFF. DNA for the CDR3: TGTGCCAGCAGCGTTAAGCCGGAGAACACTGAAGCTTTCTTT.